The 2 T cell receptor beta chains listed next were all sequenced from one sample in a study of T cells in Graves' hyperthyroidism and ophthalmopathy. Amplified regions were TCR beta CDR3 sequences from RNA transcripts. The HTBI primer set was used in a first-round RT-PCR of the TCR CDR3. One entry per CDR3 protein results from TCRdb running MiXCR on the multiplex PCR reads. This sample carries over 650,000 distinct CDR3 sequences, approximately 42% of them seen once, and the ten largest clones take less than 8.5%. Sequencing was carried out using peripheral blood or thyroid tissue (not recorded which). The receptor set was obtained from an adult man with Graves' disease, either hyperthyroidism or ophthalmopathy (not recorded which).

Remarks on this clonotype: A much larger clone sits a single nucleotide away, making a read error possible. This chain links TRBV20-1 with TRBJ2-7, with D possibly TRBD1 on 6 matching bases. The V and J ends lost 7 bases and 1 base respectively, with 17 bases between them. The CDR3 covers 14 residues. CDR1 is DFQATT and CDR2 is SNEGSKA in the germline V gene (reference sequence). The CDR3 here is CSVSPMDSSYEQYF. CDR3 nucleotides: TGCAGTGTTAGTCCGATGGACAGTTCCTACGAGCAGTACTTC.

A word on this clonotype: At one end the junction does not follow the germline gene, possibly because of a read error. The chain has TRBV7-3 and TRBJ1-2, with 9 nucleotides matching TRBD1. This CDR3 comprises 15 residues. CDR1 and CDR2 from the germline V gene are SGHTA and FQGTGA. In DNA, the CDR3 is TGTGCCAGCAGTTTAAGGGGACAGGGACACTATGGCTACACCTTC. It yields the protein CASSLRGQGHYGYTF.